The TCR beta chain under discussion was sequenced for a study of Ad26.COV2.S vaccination and SARS-CoV-2 variants. Trimming stripped 0 bases from V and 5 bases from J, with 7 bases between. The length of the CDR3 is 13 residues. The germline V gene has CDR1 SGHTA and CDR2 FQGNSA. The treatment denotes: some 19 received Ad26.COV2.S at low or high dose, single or two shots; about 5 received placebo; per-sample allocation not given. The samples were gathered on day 63 after the first injection of vaccine or placebo. Sequencing used immunoSEQ multiplex PCR; TCRdb keeps in-frame clones, though not all of them. The table records hundreds of thousands of clones, about 90% of them present only once.

The chain employs TRBV7-2 and TRBJ2-5; D not resolved. The clonotype was recovered from a person between 18 and 65 years old who received the Ad26.COV2.S COVID-19 vaccine or a placebo. Sequences were derived from peripheral blood, sampled in a trial of Ad26.COV2.S vaccine versus placebo. CDR3 protein: CASSLALRETQYF. The CDR3 DNA is TGTGCCAGCAGCTTAGCGCTCCGGGAGACCCAGTACTTC.